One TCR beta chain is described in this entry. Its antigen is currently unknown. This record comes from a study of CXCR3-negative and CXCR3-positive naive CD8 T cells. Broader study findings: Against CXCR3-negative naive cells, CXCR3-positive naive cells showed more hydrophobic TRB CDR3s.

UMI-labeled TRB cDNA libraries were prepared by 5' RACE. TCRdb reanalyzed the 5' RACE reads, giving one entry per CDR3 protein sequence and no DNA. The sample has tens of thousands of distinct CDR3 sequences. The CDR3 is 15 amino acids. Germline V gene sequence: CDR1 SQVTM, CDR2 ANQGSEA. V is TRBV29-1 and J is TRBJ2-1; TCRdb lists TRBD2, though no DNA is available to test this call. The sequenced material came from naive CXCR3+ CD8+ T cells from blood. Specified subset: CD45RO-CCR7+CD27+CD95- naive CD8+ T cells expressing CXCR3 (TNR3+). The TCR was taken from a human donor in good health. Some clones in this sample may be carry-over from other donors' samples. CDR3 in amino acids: CSVPKAGEVYNEQFF.